This T cell receptor beta chain was recorded in a study of radiation and T cells in renal cell carcinoma. The overall study: Nephrectomy followed 15 Gy stereotactic body radiation by 4 weeks.

Time point defined: blood 2 weeks post-SBRT. Treatment reported: 15 Gy SBRT to primary tumor, nephrectomy 4 weeks later. Looked up from germline, CDR1 is SGHTA and CDR2 is FQGNSA. V was clipped by 2 bases and J by 4 bases, with 12 bases between them. This CDR3 is 15 amino acids long. Produced via immunoSEQ multiplex PCR; TCRdb's table is partial and in-frame only. The table shows 70,000 to 100,000 clones, with 86% occurring only once. The chain is built from TRBV7-2 and TRBJ2-1; weak D call: TRBD2 (7 bases). The clonotype originates from a woman between 50 and 59 years old with renal cell carcinoma. The sequencing here drew on blood, taken from a patient whose treatment included radiotherapy and nephrectomy. The CDR3 DNA reads TGTGCCAGCAGCTTAACCGGGGGGCTTTACAATGAGCAGTTCTTC. Its protein is CASSLTGGLYNEQFF.